This T cell receptor (beta chain) stems from a study of blood T cell repertoires in COVID-19. Study as a whole: Whether acute or convalescent, the COVID-19 samples came from the United States, Italy and Spain. PBMCs, B-cell-depleted T cells, or T cells were the source of the cDNA or gDNA that made up the material.

Deletions cut 7 bases from V and 0 bases from J, with 15 bases between. The CDR3 is made up of 15 amino acids. Germline assignment: CDR1 LNHDA and CDR2 SQIVND (reference sequence). In the original processing: Reference gene primers were amplified, and this amplification served to estimate nucleated cell counts. Only in-frame clones appear in the TCRdb table, and some are missing; sequencing was by immunoSEQ multiplex PCR. V and J calls and clone size come straight from that table; D and trimming were deduced from the DNA. This sample carries about 220,000 clones, 65% to 90% of them seen once, and the ten largest clones take about 10%.

The sequenced material came from peripheral blood. The rearrangement uses TRBV19 and TRBJ1-1; perhaps TRBD1 as D (5 bases). The receptor was isolated from a man between 45 and 60 years old with active or convalescent COVID-19. The CDR3 nucleotides read TGTGCCAGTACCATGGGGACTAGATTGAACACTGAAGCTTTCTTT. This encodes CASTMGTRLNTEAFF.